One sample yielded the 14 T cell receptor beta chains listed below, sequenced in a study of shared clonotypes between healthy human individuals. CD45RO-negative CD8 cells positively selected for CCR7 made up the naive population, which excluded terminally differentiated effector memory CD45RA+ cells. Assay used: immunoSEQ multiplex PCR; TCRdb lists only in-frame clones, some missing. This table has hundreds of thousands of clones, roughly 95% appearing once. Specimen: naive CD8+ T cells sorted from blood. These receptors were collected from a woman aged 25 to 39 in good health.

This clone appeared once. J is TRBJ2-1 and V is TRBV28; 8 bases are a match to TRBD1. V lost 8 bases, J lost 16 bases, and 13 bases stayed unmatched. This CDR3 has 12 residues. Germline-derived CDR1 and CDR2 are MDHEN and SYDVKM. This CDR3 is CASGLWTGTYFF. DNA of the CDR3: TGTGCCAGCGGACTATGGACAGGGACATATTTCTTC.

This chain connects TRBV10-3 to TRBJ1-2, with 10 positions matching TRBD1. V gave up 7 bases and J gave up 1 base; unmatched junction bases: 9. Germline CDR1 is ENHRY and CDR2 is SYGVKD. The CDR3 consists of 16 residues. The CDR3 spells CAINQDRGSLNYGYTF. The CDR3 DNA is TGTGCCATCAATCAGGACAGGGGGTCACTTAACTATGGCTACACCTTC.

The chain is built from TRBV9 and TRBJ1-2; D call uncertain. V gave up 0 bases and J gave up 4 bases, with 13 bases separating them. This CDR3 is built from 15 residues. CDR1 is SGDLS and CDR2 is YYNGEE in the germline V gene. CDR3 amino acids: CASSVEADAGYGYTF. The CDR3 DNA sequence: TGTGCCAGCAGCGTAGAGGCTGATGCGGGCTATGGCTACACCTTC.

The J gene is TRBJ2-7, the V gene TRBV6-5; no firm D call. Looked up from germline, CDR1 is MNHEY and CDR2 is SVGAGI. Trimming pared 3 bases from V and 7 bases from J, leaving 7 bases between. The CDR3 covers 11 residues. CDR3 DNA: TGTGCCAGCAGTTATAATCGGGAGCAGTACTTC. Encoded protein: CASSYNREQYF.

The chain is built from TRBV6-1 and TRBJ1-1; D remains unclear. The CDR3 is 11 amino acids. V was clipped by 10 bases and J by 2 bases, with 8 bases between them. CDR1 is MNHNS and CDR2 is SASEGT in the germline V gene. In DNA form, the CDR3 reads TGTGCCAACACTCCAAACACTGAAGCTTTCTTT. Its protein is CANTPNTEAFF.

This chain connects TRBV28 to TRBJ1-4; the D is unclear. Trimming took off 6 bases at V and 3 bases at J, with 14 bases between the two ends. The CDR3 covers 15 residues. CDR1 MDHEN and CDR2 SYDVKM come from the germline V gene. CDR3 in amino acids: CASRKGELANEKLFF. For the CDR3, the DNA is TGTGCCAGCAGAAAAGGTGAATTGGCTAATGAAAAACTGTTTTTT.

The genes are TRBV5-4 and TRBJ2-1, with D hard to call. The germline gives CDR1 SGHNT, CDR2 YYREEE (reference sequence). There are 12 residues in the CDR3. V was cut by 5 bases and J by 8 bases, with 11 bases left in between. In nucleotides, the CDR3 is TGTGCCAGCAGTTGGACCACCCATGAGCAGTTCTTC. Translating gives CASSWTTHEQFF.

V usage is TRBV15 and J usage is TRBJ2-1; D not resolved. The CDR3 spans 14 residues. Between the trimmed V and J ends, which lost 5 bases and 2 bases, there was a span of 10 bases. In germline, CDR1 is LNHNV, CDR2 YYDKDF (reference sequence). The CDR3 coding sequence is TGTGCCACCAGCGGGCACTACGCCTACAATGAGCAGTTCTTC. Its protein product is CATSGHYAYNEQFF.

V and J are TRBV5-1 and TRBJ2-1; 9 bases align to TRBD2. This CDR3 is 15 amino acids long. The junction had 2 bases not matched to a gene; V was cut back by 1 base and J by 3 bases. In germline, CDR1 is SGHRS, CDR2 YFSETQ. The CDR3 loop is CASSLSSGIYNEQFF. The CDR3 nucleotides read TGCGCCAGCAGCTTGTCTAGCGGGATCTACAATGAGCAGTTCTTC.

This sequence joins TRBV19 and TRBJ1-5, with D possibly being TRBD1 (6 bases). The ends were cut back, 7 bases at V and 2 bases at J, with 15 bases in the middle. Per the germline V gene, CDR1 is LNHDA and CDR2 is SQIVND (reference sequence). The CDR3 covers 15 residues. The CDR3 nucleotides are TGTGCCAGTACGGCAGGGGATTTCCGCAATCAGCCCCAGCATTTT. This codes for CASTAGDFRNQPQHF.

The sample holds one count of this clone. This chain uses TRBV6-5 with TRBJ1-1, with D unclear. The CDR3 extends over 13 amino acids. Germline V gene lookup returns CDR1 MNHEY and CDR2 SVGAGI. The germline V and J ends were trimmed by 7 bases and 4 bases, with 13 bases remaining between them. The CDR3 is CASTSTRVTEAFF. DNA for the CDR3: TGTGCCAGCACGAGCACTAGGGTCACTGAAGCTTTCTTT.

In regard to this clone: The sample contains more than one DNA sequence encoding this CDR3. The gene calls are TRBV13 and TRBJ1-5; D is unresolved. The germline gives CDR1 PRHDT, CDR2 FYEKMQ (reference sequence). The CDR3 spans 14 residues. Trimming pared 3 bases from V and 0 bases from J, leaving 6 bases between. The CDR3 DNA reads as TGTGCCAGCAGCTTGGGGAGTAGCAATCAGCCCCAGCATTTT. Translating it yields CASSLGSSNQPQHF.

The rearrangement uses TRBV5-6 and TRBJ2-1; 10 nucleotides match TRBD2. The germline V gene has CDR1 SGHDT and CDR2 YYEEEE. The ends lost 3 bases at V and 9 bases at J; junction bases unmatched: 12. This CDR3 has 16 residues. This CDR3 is CASSSRDVAGGFEQFF. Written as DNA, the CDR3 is TGTGCCAGCAGCTCGAGGGATGTAGCGGGAGGTTTTGAGCAGTTCTTC.

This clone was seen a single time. As DNA, the CDR3 is TGCGCCAGCAGCCAAGCGGGACAGGGTTCCTACGAGCAGTACTTC. Translation: CASSQAGQGSYEQYF. The gene calls are TRBV4-1 and TRBJ2-7; 9 nucleotides agree with TRBD1. J was trimmed by 1 base and V by 1 base; bases with no gene match: 2. The V gene's germline CDR1 is MGHRA and CDR2 YSYEKL. The CDR3 covers 15 residues.